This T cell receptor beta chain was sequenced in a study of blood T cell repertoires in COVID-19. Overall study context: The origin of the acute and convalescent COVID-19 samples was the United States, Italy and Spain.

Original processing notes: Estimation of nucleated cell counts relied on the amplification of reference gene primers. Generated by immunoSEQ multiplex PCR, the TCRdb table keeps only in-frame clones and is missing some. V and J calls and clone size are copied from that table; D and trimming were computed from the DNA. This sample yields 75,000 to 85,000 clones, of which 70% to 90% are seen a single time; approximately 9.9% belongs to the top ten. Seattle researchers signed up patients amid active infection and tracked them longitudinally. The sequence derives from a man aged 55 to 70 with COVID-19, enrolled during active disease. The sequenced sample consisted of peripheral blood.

CDR3 in amino acids: CASSPYDRGSGYTF. CDR3 nucleotide sequence: TGCGCCAGCAGTCCTTACGACAGGGGGAGCGGCTACACCTTC. The J gene is TRBJ1-2, the V gene TRBV4-1; 9 nucleotides agree with TRBD1. Per the germline V gene, CDR1 is MGHRA and CDR2 is YSYEKL. This CDR3 contains 14 residues. J lost 8 bases, V lost 6 bases, and 10 bases had no gene match.